This T cell receptor (beta chain) stems from a study of technical replicates of blood from several donors. Measured with immunoSEQ multiplex PCR; TCRdb has only the in-frame clones, and not every one. The table records about 71,000 clones, roughly 97% of them present only once. Sample: T cells isolated from PBMCs. This TCR came from a human donor in good health.

CDR3 amino acids: CASSFRRGLTEAFF. The CDR3 DNA reads TGTGCCAGCAGTTTCCGCAGGGGGCTCACTGAAGCTTTCTTT. The V and J genes are TRBV28 and TRBJ1-1, with 8 bases identical to TRBD1. After removal of 3 bases from V and 4 bases from J, the junction contained 4 bases not matched to a gene. The germline V gene has CDR1 MDHEN and CDR2 SYDVKM. CDR3 length: 14 amino acids.